This T cell receptor beta chain was found in a study of T cells after yellow fever vaccination. Germline values: CDR1 SGHRS, CDR2 YFSETQ. The V segment lost 3 bases and the J segment 4 bases; nucleotides outside the gene matches: 9. The CDR3 length is 16 residues. This clonotype was found many times. TCRdb redid the calling of the 5' RACE reads with MiXCR, one entry per CDR3 protein. The sample contains about 350,000 distinct CDR3 sequences, around 10% of which appear only once. The sequences come from PBMCs, collected on the day of the first yellow fever vaccination. The clonotype comes from a man between 18 and 29 years old who received the YFV17D yellow fever vaccine. This chain connects TRBV5-1 to TRBJ2-1, with 8 bases matching TRBD1. The CDR3, as DNA: TGCGCCAGCAGCTACTTGGTGACAGGGGCTTACAATGAGCAGTTCTTC. This translates into CASSYLVTGAYNEQFF. The full variable domain, with the rest looked up from reference TRBV5-1 and TRBJ2-1, is KAGVTQTPRYLIKTRGQQVTLSCSPISGHRSVSWYQQTPGQGLQFLFEYFSETQRNKGNFPGRFSGRQFSNSRSEMNVSTLELGDSALYLCASSYLVTGAYNEQFFGPGTRLTVL.